A single sample is the source of the 8 T cell receptor beta chains below, sequenced in a study of Graves' ophthalmopathy and Graves' hyperthyroidism. RNA transcripts were the template, and TCR beta CDR3 regions were amplified from them. After a first-round RT-PCR with HTBI primers, a second-round multiplex PCR was run. From the multiplex PCR reads, TCRdb called clonotypes with MiXCR, one entry per CDR3 protein. The table records a few hundred thousand distinct CDR3 sequences, under 45% of them present only once. Sequenced: peripheral blood or thyroid tissue (not recorded which). Receptor source: an adult man with Graves' hyperthyroidism.

The chain carries TRBV6-1 and TRBJ1-1; D not certain. The CDR3 extends over 14 amino acids. With 5 bases removed from V and 8 bases from J, the gap between germline ends came to 18 bases. Germline V gives CDR1 MNHNS, CDR2 SASEGT. CDR3 sequence: CASSRPLVSGEAFF. CDR3 coding DNA: TGTGCCAGCAGTCGTCCCTTGGTTAGCGGAGAAGCTTTCTTT.

There are many counts of this clonotype. The CDR3 DNA follows: TGTGCCAGCAGCTTAGAACAGGGGATAAATCGGGACGAGCAGTACTTC. Translating gives CASSLEQGINRDEQYF. V is TRBV13 and J is TRBJ2-7; TRBD1 aligns across 7 bases. The CDR3 has 16 amino acids. CDR1 is PRHDT and CDR2 is FYEKMQ in the germline V gene (reference sequence). With 1 base clipped from V and 5 bases from J, the junction kept 11 bases outside the gene matches. Combining the CDR3 with reference TRBV13 and TRBJ2-7 gives the whole variable domain AAGVIQSPRHLIKEKRETATLKCYPIPRHDTVYWYQQGPGQDPQFLISFYEKMQSDKGSIPDRFSAQQFSDYHSELNMSSLELGDSALYFCASSLEQGINRDEQYFGPGTRLTVT.

This clonotype has ten or more counts. The chain employs TRBV25-1 and TRBJ1-4; TRBD1 agrees at 8 bases. The CDR3 totals 14 residues. The V gene end was trimmed by 5 bases and the J gene end by 4 bases; junction bases not matched to a gene: 3. The germline V gene encodes CDR1 MGHDK and CDR2 SYGVNS. As DNA, the CDR3 is TGTGCCAGCAGTATACAGGGGGGTAATGAAAAACTGTTTTTT. It is translated as CASSIQGGNEKLFF.

This clonotype was seen at least ten times. The J gene is TRBJ2-5, the V gene TRBV29-1, with 7 bases lining up with TRBD2. With 6 bases clipped from V and 5 bases from J, the junction kept 12 bases outside the gene matches. From germline, CDR1 is SQVTM and CDR2 ANQGSEA. CDR3 length: 14 residues. CDR3 loop: CSVTSAGVGETQYF. The DNA for the CDR3 is TGCAGCGTGACCTCGGCGGGGGTAGGGGAGACCCAGTACTTC.

The V and J genes are TRBV19 and TRBJ1-2, with unresolved D. Trimming pared 6 bases from V and 3 bases from J, leaving 14 bases between. This CDR3 is 14 amino acids long. Germline values: CDR1 LNHDA, CDR2 SQIVND (reference sequence). CDR3 protein: CASSPGYFYYGYTF. The CDR3 DNA is TGTGCCAGTAGCCCTGGATACTTCTACTATGGCTACACCTTC. The whole variable domain, remainder taken from reference TRBV19 and TRBJ1-2, is DGGITQSPKYLFRKEGQNVTLSCEQNLNHDAMYWYRQDPGQGLRLIYYSQIVNDFQKGDIAEGYSVSREKKESFPLTVTSAQKNPTAFYLCASSPGYFYYGYTFGSGTRLTVV.

Only a few counts were recorded for this clonotype. V is TRBV6-1 and J is TRBJ2-7; D is perhaps TRBD1 (6 bases). Germline V gene data show CDR1 as MNHNS and CDR2 as SASEGT. The CDR3 has 15 amino acids. The V and J ends lost 2 bases and 3 bases respectively, with 14 bases between them. CDR3 protein: CASSEYVTGDYEQYF. The CDR3 region has the DNA TGTGCCAGCAGTGAATATGTGACAGGTGACTACGAGCAGTACTTC.

This clonotype was observed many times. This chain uses TRBV5-1 with TRBJ1-4, with D possibly TRBD1 on 5 matching bases. The CDR3 length is 16 residues. Germline CDR1 SGHRS, CDR2 YFSETQ. Trimming left V 0 bases short and J 8 bases short, with 17 bases between. The CDR3 nucleotides are TGCGCCAGCAGCTTGGCCACAGGCAGAACCGAAGAAAAACTGTTTTTT. This sequence encodes CASSLATGRTEEKLFF.

The rearrangement links TRBV2 to TRBJ1-5; D is unresolved. The CDR3 loop spans 13 amino acids. Per germline, CDR1 SNHLY and CDR2 FYNNEI. Trimming shortened V by 8 bases and J by 5 bases, and 13 bases separated the two germline ends. CDR3 DNA sequence: TGTGCCAGCTCACCTGACATTTATCAGCCCCAGCATTTT. Its protein is CASSPDIYQPQHF.